The clone carrying this T cell receptor beta chain is judged medium-sized. Antigen: not known. CDR3 length: 13 amino acids. Germline V gives CDR1 MNHEY, CDR2 SVGAGI. With 10 bases removed from V and 3 bases from J, the gap between germline ends came to 15 bases. This specimen belongs to a study of T cell responses to AZD1222 COVID-19 vaccine. For the study at large: Combined were second doses at about 4 or about 12 weeks.

Study results and limitations: CD4 TCRs covered the whole spike, strongest at regions 160-218 and 743-854. Reports say nearly half of spike-specific TCRs go after unmutated variant regions.

The repertoire was sequenced with immunoSEQ multiplex PCR; TCRdb's copy has only in-frame clones and lacks some. The table lists 64,000 or so clones, 84% of them singletons, with around 6.6% in the top ten. This chain uses TRBV6-5 with TRBJ1-1; a possible D gene is TRBD1 (5 bases). This TCR derives from an adult in good health. The input for sequencing was peripheral blood, taken on day 0 of AZD1222 vaccination. The CDR3 loop is CATRAGPHTEAFF. The CDR3 coding sequence is TGTGCCACCAGGGCCGGGCCACACACTGAAGCTTTCTTT.